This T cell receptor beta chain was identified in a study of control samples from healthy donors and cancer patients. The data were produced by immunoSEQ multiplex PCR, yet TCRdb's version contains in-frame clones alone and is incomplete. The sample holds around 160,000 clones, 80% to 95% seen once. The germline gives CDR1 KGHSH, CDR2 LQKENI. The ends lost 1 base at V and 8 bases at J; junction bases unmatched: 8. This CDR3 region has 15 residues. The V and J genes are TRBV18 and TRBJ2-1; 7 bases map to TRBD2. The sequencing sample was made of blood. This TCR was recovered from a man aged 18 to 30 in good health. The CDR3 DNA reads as TGTGCCAGCTCACCACTAGAGGGAGGGCCCTATGAGCAGTTCTTC. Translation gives CASSPLEGGPYEQFF. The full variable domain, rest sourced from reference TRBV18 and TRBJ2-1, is NAGVMQNPRHLVRRRGQEARLRCSPMKGHSHVYWYRQLPEEGLKFMVYLQKENIIDESGMPKERFSAEFPKEGPSILRIQQVVRGDSAAYFCASSPLEGGPYEQFFGPGTRLTVL.